These T cell receptor beta chains were read from a single sample in a study of shared clonotypes between healthy human individuals. The assay was immunoSEQ multiplex PCR, and TCRdb's table has in-frame clones only and misses some. In the table there are 550,000 to 600,000 clones, roughly 98% of which are singletons. The specimen sequenced was naive CD8+ T cells sorted from blood. All receptors derive from a man aged 25 to 45 in good health. Both conserved end residues are part of each CDR3. Fields, in order: J gene, V gene, D gene, clone size, CDR3 protein, CDR3 DNA. D genes are given only for firm matches. Part of the rows lack a size; the others show once, few, many or a class for expanded clones.

J gene: TRBJ2-1
V gene: TRBV6-5
D gene: .
clone size: once
CDR3 protein: CASSYSRGNEQFF
CDR3 DNA: TGTGCCAGCAGTTACTCACGGGGCAATGAGCAGTTCTTC

J gene: TRBJ2-3
V gene: TRBV4-1
D gene: TRBD1
clone size: .
CDR3 protein: CASSLGTGVPDTQYF
CDR3 DNA: TGCGCCAGCAGCCTGGGGACAGGGGTCCCAGATACGCAGTATTTT

J gene: TRBJ2-1
V gene: TRBV27
D gene: .
clone size: .
CDR3 protein: CASSPRLGSYNEQFF
CDR3 DNA: TGTGCCAGCAGTCCTCGACTAGGCTCCTACAATGAGCAGTTCTTC

J gene: TRBJ2-4
V gene: TRBV11-2
D gene: TRBD2
clone size: .
CDR3 protein: CASSLVGTSGNIQYF
CDR3 DNA: TGTGCCAGCAGCTTGGTGGGGACTAGCGGGAACATTCAGTACTTC

J gene: TRBJ2-3
V gene: TRBV4-2
D gene: TRBD2
clone size: .
CDR3 protein: CASSQGTSGGTSTDTQYF
CDR3 DNA: TGTGCCAGCAGCCAAGGGACTAGCGGGGGGACTAGCACAGATACGCAGTATTTT

J gene: TRBJ2-7
V gene: TRBV19
D gene: TRBD2
clone size: once
CDR3 protein: CASSIIAGVYEQYF
CDR3 DNA: TGTGCCAGTAGTATTATAGCGGGGGTATACGAGCAGTACTTC

J gene: TRBJ2-7
V gene: TRBV7-6
D gene: TRBD1
clone size: .
CDR3 protein: CASSLNQGANEQYF
CDR3 DNA: TGTGCCAGCAGCTTAAACCAGGGGGCAAACGAGCAGTACTTC

J gene: TRBJ2-2
V gene: TRBV11-2
D gene: .
clone size: .
CDR3 protein: CASSFRGDGELFF
CDR3 DNA: TGTGCCAGCAGCTTTAGGGGGGACGGGGAGCTGTTTTTT

J gene: TRBJ2-1
V gene: TRBV7-6
D gene: .
clone size: .
CDR3 protein: CASSLGRGESSYNEQFF
CDR3 DNA: TGTGCCAGCAGCTTAGGCCGAGGGGAGAGCTCCTACAATGAGCAGTTCTTC

J gene: TRBJ2-7
V gene: TRBV9
D gene: .
clone size: .
CDR3 protein: CASSGGATGYEQYF
CDR3 DNA: TGTGCCAGCAGCGGCGGGGCTACCGGGTACGAGCAGTACTTC

J gene: TRBJ2-7
V gene: TRBV7-9
D gene: .
clone size: .
CDR3 protein: CASSLIPRDEQYF
CDR3 DNA: TGTGCCAGCAGCTTAATCCCTCGGGACGAGCAGTACTTC

J gene: TRBJ2-1
V gene: TRBV2
D gene: TRBD2
clone size: .
CDR3 protein: CASRDLGGEQFF
CDR3 DNA: TGTGCCAGCAGGGACTTGGGGGGGGAGCAGTTCTTC

J gene: TRBJ2-7
V gene: TRBV14
D gene: TRBD2
clone size: .
CDR3 protein: CASSQVPTSGNPLHF
CDR3 DNA: TGTGCCAGCAGCCAAGTTCCGACTAGCGGGAACCCACTTCACTTC

J gene: TRBJ2-7
V gene: TRBV7-2
D gene: .
clone size: .
CDR3 protein: CASSSTGYEQYF
CDR3 DNA: TGTGCCAGCAGTTCCACAGGGTACGAGCAGTACTTC

J gene: TRBJ2-3
V gene: TRBV18
D gene: .
clone size: .
CDR3 protein: CASSRGVQGPGDTQYF
CDR3 DNA: TGTGCCAGCTCCCGCGGGGTACAAGGTCCAGGAGATACGCAGTATTTT

J gene: TRBJ1-5
V gene: TRBV7-6
D gene: .
clone size: .
CDR3 protein: CASSLAGTSNQPQHF
CDR3 DNA: TGTGCCAGCAGCTTAGCCGGGACATCCAATCAGCCCCAGCATTTT

J gene: TRBJ2-3
V gene: TRBV27
D gene: .
clone size: .
CDR3 protein: CASSTTDTQYF
CDR3 DNA: TGTGCCAGCAGTACCACAGATACGCAGTATTTT

J gene: TRBJ2-5
V gene: TRBV28
D gene: TRBD1
clone size: .
CDR3 protein: CASRTGEGGQETQYF
CDR3 DNA: TGTGCCAGCAGGACAGGGGAAGGGGGCCAAGAGACCCAGTACTTC

J gene: TRBJ2-2
V gene: TRBV29-1
D gene: .
clone size: .
CDR3 protein: CSAGWAENTGELFF
CDR3 DNA: TGCAGCGCGGGCTGGGCGGAGAACACCGGGGAGCTGTTTTTT

J gene: TRBJ1-3
V gene: TRBV7-2
D gene: .
clone size: .
CDR3 protein: CASSLGSGNGNTIYF
CDR3 DNA: TGTGCCAGCAGCTTAGGATCTGGGAATGGAAACACCATATATTTT

J gene: TRBJ2-1
V gene: TRBV7-9
D gene: TRBD1
clone size: .
CDR3 protein: CASSLEGTGYNEQFF
CDR3 DNA: TGTGCCAGCAGCTTAGAAGGGACAGGGTACAATGAGCAGTTCTTC